The rows below give T cell receptor beta chains drawn from one sample of a study of blood T cell repertoires in COVID-19. TCRdb keeps only in-frame clones here, not all; method: immunoSEQ multiplex PCR. The data show roughly 8,100 clones, approximately 88% seen once. Sequenced sample: peripheral blood. These receptors were taken from a human donor with active COVID-19. The donor label of this sample is uncertain. CDR3s include the opening cysteine and the closing phenylalanine or tryptophan. The D gene is left open where the match is weak. A row's size may be missing; if present it is once, few, many or a size class.

d_call j_call v_call clone_size cdr3_nt cdr3_aa
TRBD2 TRBJ2-3 TRBV28 NA TGTGCCAGCAGTTCAAATAGCGGGAGGGCAGTCACAGGCACGCAGTATTTT CASSSNSGRAVTGTQYF
NA TRBJ2-2 TRBV4-1 NA TGCGCCAGCAGCCAGGGGCTGAACACCGGGGAGCTGTTTTTT CASSQGLNTGELFF
NA TRBJ2-7 TRBV28 few TGTGCCAGCGAGGGCAGCACCTACGAGCAGTACTTC CASEGSTYEQYF
NA TRBJ2-1 TRBV28 NA TGTGCCAGCAGCCTTTACAATGAGCAGTTCTTC CASSLYNEQFF
NA TRBJ2-2 TRBV11-2 NA TGTGCCAGCAGACGTACGGGGTCACAGGGAGACACCGGGGAGCTGTTTTTT CASRRTGSQGDTGELFF
NA TRBJ2-5 TRBV5-1 once TGCGCCAGCAGCTTGCTCGGCGGTGAGACCCAGTACTTC CASSLLGGETQYF
NA TRBJ2-7 TRBV6-5 NA TGTGCCAGCAGTTACTCCCTGAACGGGGACGAGCAGTACTTC CASSYSLNGDEQYF
NA TRBJ2-1 TRBV19 NA TGTGCCAGTAGTATCGGACAGCTCCGAGGCAATGAGCAGTTCTTC CASSIGQLRGNEQFF
NA TRBJ1-1 TRBV13 NA TGTGCCAGCAGCTCCAAAGGTCAAGACAGGAACACTGAAGCTTTCTTT CASSSKGQDRNTEAFF
TRBD2 TRBJ2-1 TRBV24-1 NA TGTGCCACCAGTGATCGAACTAGCGGGAGCCCGCAGCAGTTCTTC CATSDRTSGSPQQFF
TRBD1 TRBJ1-1 TRBV29-1 NA TGCAGCGCGTTAACTCCGGGACAGGGTATGAACACTGAAGCTTTCTTT CSALTPGQGMNTEAFF
NA TRBJ1-2 TRBV6-5 NA TGTGCCAGCAGCTACGACAGGTTCTATGGCTACACCTTC CASSYDRFYGYTF
NA TRBJ2-2 TRBV18 NA TGTGCCAGCTCACCATCCCGCGGCACCGGGGAGCTGTTTTTT CASSPSRGTGELFF
TRBD1 TRBJ2-1 TRBV28 few TGTGCCAGCTGGACAGGCCAAGACTCCTACAATGAGCAGTTCTTC CASWTGQDSYNEQFF
TRBD2 TRBJ2-2 TRBV12-5 NA TGTGCTAGTGCCCCTAGCGGGAACGGCGGGGAGCTGTTTTTT CASAPSGNGGELFF
TRBD1 TRBJ1-1 TRBV18 NA TGTGCCAGCTCATCTTCGACAGGGGCGGGGTTGAACACTGAAGCTTTCTTT CASSSSTGAGLNTEAFF
TRBD2 TRBJ2-7 TRBV27 large TGTGCCAGCAGTTCCATAGCGGGAGTGTACGAGCAGTACTTC CASSSIAGVYEQYF
NA TRBJ1-2 TRBV30 NA TGTGCCTGGAGTGTGGGGGCAGGGGAAGTCTATGGCTACACCTTC CAWSVGAGEVYGYTF
NA TRBJ1-3 TRBV9 NA TGTGCCAGCAGCGCGCGGGGGGGCTCTGGAAACACCATATATTTT CASSARGGSGNTIYF
TRBD1 TRBJ2-6 TRBV5-5 NA TGTGCCAGCAGCACCCCCGGGACAGAGGGGCCTGGGGCCAACGTCCTGACTTTC CASSTPGTEGPGANVLTF
TRBD1 TRBJ2-7 TRBV4-1 NA TGCGCCAGCAGCCAAGTCGGGGGACAGGTGACCTACGAGCAGTACTTC CASSQVGGQVTYEQYF
NA TRBJ2-1 TRBV24-1 NA TGTGCCACCAGTGATACCCCGACACCATATGAGCAGTTCTTC CATSDTPTPYEQFF
NA TRBJ1-2 TRBV11-3 NA TGTGCCAGCAGCTTAACGGGAGCATCGGGCTACACCTTC CASSLTGASGYTF
TRBD1 TRBJ1-4 TRBV5-1 NA TGCGCCAGCACCCAGGACAGGGATCATGAAAAACTGTTTTTT CASTQDRDHEKLFF
NA TRBJ1-2 TRBV7-8 once TGTGCCAGCAGCTCCCGAACAGGGTACGTCGGCTACACCTTC CASSSRTGYVGYTF
TRBD1 TRBJ1-1 TRBV7-2 NA TGTGCCAGCAGCCAGGGCGGACAGGGGGGTTACACTGAAGCTTTCTTT CASSQGGQGGYTEAFF
TRBD1 TRBJ2-1 TRBV4-2 NA TGTGCCAGCAGCCGGGACAGGTTTTCCTACAATGAGCAGTTCTTC CASSRDRFSYNEQFF
NA TRBJ2-7 TRBV18 few TGTGCCAGCTCACCAGAGGCCATTAGAGAGCAGTACTTC CASSPEAIREQYF
TRBD1 TRBJ1-5 TRBV5-4 few TGTGCCAGCAGCCCCGGGACAGATAGCAATCAGCCCCAGCATTTT CASSPGTDSNQPQHF
TRBD1 TRBJ2-2 TRBV5-5 once TGTGCCAGCAGCTCACAGGGGTCCGGGGAGCTGTTTTTT CASSSQGSGELFF
NA TRBJ1-4 TRBV11-3 NA TGTGCCAGCACCGGGCAGGGACAAGAAAAACTGTTTTTT CASTGQGQEKLFF
NA TRBJ2-1 TRBV6-1 NA TGTGCCAGCAGTGAAGACGGACAGCCCAATGAGCAGTTCTTC CASSEDGQPNEQFF
TRBD2 TRBJ2-1 TRBV19 NA TGTGCCAGTAGTATTGGGGAGGGGCCGGGTTACAATGAGCAGTTCTTC CASSIGEGPGYNEQFF
TRBD2 TRBJ2-1 TRBV9 NA TGTGCCAGCAGCCCGCGGGGGAGTATTTCCTACAATGAGCAGTTCTTC CASSPRGSISYNEQFF
NA TRBJ2-1 TRBV6-2/TRBV6-3 NA TGTGCCAGCAGCTCAACCGTTGGGGCAAACAATGAGCAGTTCTTC CASSSTVGANNEQFF
TRBD2 TRBJ2-7 TRBV7-9 NA TGTGCCAGCAGCGGGACTAGCGGAGGCGCCGAGCAGTACTTC CASSGTSGGAEQYF
TRBD1 TRBJ1-5 TRBV19 NA TGTGCCACTCGCCCTCAGGGGGCCGGTCAGCCCCAGCATTTT CATRPQGAGQPQHF
TRBD2 TRBJ2-1 TRBV6-5 NA TGTGCCAGCAGCCTTACTCGGACTAGGATGAATGAGCAGTTCTTC CASSLTRTRMNEQFF
TRBD1 TRBJ1-4 TRBV11-2 NA TGTGCCAGCAGCTTGGCAGGGGGCCATGAAAAACTGTTTTTT CASSLAGGHEKLFF
TRBD2 TRBJ2-6 TRBV7-9 NA TGTGCCAGCAGCCCACGGGGGGTAAGAGGCCCTGGGGCCAACGTCCTGACTTTC CASSPRGVRGPGANVLTF
TRBD2 TRBJ2-3 TRBV6-4 NA TGTGCCAGCGCACGGACTAGAGGAGATACGCAGTATTTT CASARTRGDTQYF
NA TRBJ1-2 TRBV5-4 NA TGTGCCAGCAGGCGACAGGAATCAATCTATGGCTACACCTTC CASRRQESIYGYTF
TRBD2 TRBJ2-5 TRBV6-8 NA TGTGCCAGCAGTTATCCCGAAGCGGGAGGGAAACAAGAGACCCAGTACTTC CASSYPEAGGKQETQYF
NA TRBJ2-7 TRBV11-1 NA TGTGCCAGCAGCTTAGGACGTCAGGTCAGCTCCTACGAGCAGTACTTC CASSLGRQVSSYEQYF